The rows below give T cell receptor beta chains drawn from one sample of a study of beta chain features in type 1 diabetes. Profiled with immunoSEQ multiplex PCR; TCRdb holds only in-frame clones, not every one. The table includes 350,000 to 450,000 clones, around 13% detected once. The source material was naive CD4+ T cells from blood. All receptors derive from a woman under 30 with type 1 diabetes. Both conserved end residues are part of each CDR3. A D gene is named only where the DNA matches it firmly. Not all rows give a size; the values are once, few, many and, for expanded clones, a class.

j_gene: TRBJ1-1
abundance: few
d_gene: NA
v_gene: TRBV18
len: 12
CDR3aa: CASSPPDSEAFF
CDR3nt: TGTGCCAGCTCACCACCGGACAGTGAAGCTTTCTTT

j_gene: TRBJ2-2
abundance: NA
d_gene: NA
v_gene: TRBV5-1
len: 14
CDR3aa: CASTLLGNTGELFF
CDR3nt: TGCGCCAGCACCCTACTAGGGAACACCGGGGAGCTGTTTTTT

j_gene: TRBJ2-7
abundance: NA
d_gene: NA
v_gene: TRBV4-3
len: 14
CDR3aa: CASSQDQQVHEQYF
CDR3nt: TGCGCCAGCAGCCAAGATCAGCAGGTCCACGAGCAGTACTTC

j_gene: TRBJ2-7
abundance: few
d_gene: TRBD2
v_gene: TRBV15
len: 16
CDR3aa: CATRSGGTSGSYEQYF
CDR3nt: TGTGCCACCAGGAGTGGCGGGACTAGCGGCTCCTACGAGCAGTACTTC

j_gene: TRBJ2-6
abundance: few
d_gene: NA
v_gene: TRBV4-3
len: 13
CDR3aa: CASSQDRANVLTF
CDR3nt: TGCGCCAGCAGCCAGGACAGGGCCAACGTCCTGACTTTC

j_gene: TRBJ1-1
abundance: few
d_gene: NA
v_gene: TRBV29-1
len: 14
CDR3aa: CSVELQLMNTEAFF
CDR3nt: TGCAGCGTTGAACTGCAACTCATGAACACTGAAGCTTTCTTT

j_gene: TRBJ2-5
abundance: NA
d_gene: NA
v_gene: TRBV7-9
len: 15
CDR3aa: CASSFDRQSQETQYF
CDR3nt: TGTGCCAGCAGCTTCGACCGACAGTCCCAAGAGACCCAGTACTTC

j_gene: TRBJ1-2
abundance: NA
d_gene: TRBD1
v_gene: TRBV28
len: 15
CDR3aa: CASRPTRGRLAGYTF
CDR3nt: TGTGCCAGCAGACCTACCAGGGGGCGCTTAGCCGGCTACACCTTC

j_gene: TRBJ1-5
abundance: NA
d_gene: NA
v_gene: TRBV19
len: 14
CDR3aa: CASSIVGMQQPQHF
CDR3nt: TGTGCCAGTAGTATTGTTGGCATGCAACAGCCCCAGCATTTT

j_gene: TRBJ2-1
abundance: NA
d_gene: NA
v_gene: TRBV9
len: 15
CDR3aa: CASSPRGLGYNEQFF
CDR3nt: TGTGCCAGCAGCCCTCGGGGGTTAGGCTACAATGAGCAGTTCTTC

j_gene: TRBJ1-1
abundance: NA
d_gene: NA
v_gene: TRBV7-9
len: 13
CDR3aa: CASSLVSGAEAFF
CDR3nt: TGTGCCAGCAGCTTAGTCAGCGGGGCTGAAGCTTTCTTT

j_gene: TRBJ2-5
abundance: NA
d_gene: NA
v_gene: TRBV5-1
len: 15
CDR3aa: CASSSGTSLQETQYF
CDR3nt: TGCGCCAGCAGCTCAGGGACTTCCCTTCAAGAGACCCAGTACTTC

j_gene: TRBJ2-3
abundance: few
d_gene: TRBD2
v_gene: TRBV7-2
len: 15
CDR3aa: CASSFGGGNPDTQYF
CDR3nt: TGTGCCAGCAGCTTCGGCGGGGGGAACCCAGATACGCAGTATTTT

j_gene: TRBJ2-1
abundance: NA
d_gene: TRBD2
v_gene: TRBV7-3
len: 18
CDR3aa: CASSPRELAGATYNEQFF
CDR3nt: TGTGCCAGCAGCCCACGGGAGCTAGCGGGAGCGACCTACAATGAGCAGTTCTTC

j_gene: TRBJ1-1
abundance: few
d_gene: NA
v_gene: TRBV5-4
len: 15
CDR3aa: CASSLGGSLPTEAFF
CDR3nt: TGTGCCAGCAGCTTGGGCGGCAGTCTCCCCACTGAAGCTTTCTTT

j_gene: TRBJ2-7
abundance: few
d_gene: NA
v_gene: TRBV18
len: 16
CDR3aa: CASSPLQRAKKYEQYF
CDR3nt: TGTGCCAGCTCACCATTGCAGCGGGCTAAAAAGTACGAGCAGTACTTC

j_gene: TRBJ2-2
abundance: NA
d_gene: NA
v_gene: TRBV7-3
len: 16
CDR3aa: CASSLPTGANTGELFF
CDR3nt: TGTGCCAGCAGCTTACCGACAGGAGCGAACACCGGGGAGCTGTTTTTT

j_gene: TRBJ1-2
abundance: NA
d_gene: NA
v_gene: TRBV11-2
len: 15
CDR3aa: CASTSLTGERLGYTF
CDR3nt: TGTGCCAGCACCTCTTTAACCGGGGAGCGGCTTGGCTACACCTTC

j_gene: TRBJ1-5
abundance: few
d_gene: NA
v_gene: TRBV30
len: 14
CDR3aa: CAWSNEQVHQPQHF
CDR3nt: TGTGCCTGGAGTAATGAACAGGTCCATCAGCCCCAGCATTTT